This T cell receptor (beta chain) was captured in a study of blood T cell repertoires in COVID-19. V gave up 7 bases and J gave up 4 bases, with 19 bases separating them. Germline V CDR1 and CDR2: SNHLY, FYNNEI. This CDR3 has 15 residues. Original handling: Nucleated cell counts were estimated from reference gene primer amplification. Sequencing used immunoSEQ multiplex PCR; TCRdb keeps in-frame clones, though not all of them. Clonal size and the V and J genes are those of that table, whereas D and trimming came from the DNA. The sample has roughly 200,000 clones; approximately 80% are singletons. The sequencing input was peripheral blood. This receptor was taken from a human donor in a cohort sampled during active COVID-19. The chain combines TRBV2 with TRBJ1-2, with a possible D match to TRBD1 (6 bases). CDR3 amino acids: CASTPVGGGPYGYTF. The CDR3 DNA is TGTGCCAGCACCCCGGTGGGGGGGGGCCCCTATGGCTACACCTTC.